Listed here are 8 T cell receptor beta chains from one sample, sequenced in a study of cytomegalovirus exposure and HLA in healthy donors. The protocol was immunoSEQ multiplex PCR, while the TCRdb copy is restricted to in-frame clones and leaves out a portion. The sample lists 59,000 or so clones; approximately 92% were seen once. Material for sequencing was PBMCs. These receptors all stem from a woman aged 18 to 35 in good health and CMV-seronegative.

The rearrangement uses TRBV7-3 and TRBJ2-1; 9 bases are a match to TRBD2. CDR1 SGHTA and CDR2 FQGTGA come from the germline V gene. The V and J ends lost 0 bases and 8 bases, in that order; junction bases with no gene match: 5. The CDR3 has 15 residues. In DNA form, the CDR3 reads TGTGCCAGCAGCTTAACGGGCGGGAGGGACGATGAGCAGTTCTTC. Protein: CASSLTGGRDDEQFF.

The chain joins TRBV6-6 to TRBJ1-2; 7 bases align to TRBD1. CDR1 and CDR2 from the germline V gene are MNHNY and SVGAGI (reference sequence). V lost 2 bases to trimming and J lost 4 bases; unmatched junction nucleotides: 7. The CDR3 runs 15 residues. The CDR3 region is CASSYPGQDSYGYTF. In DNA form, the CDR3 reads TGTGCCAGCAGTTACCCTGGACAGGACAGCTATGGCTACACCTTC.

The gene calls are TRBV13 and TRBJ2-5, with D hard to call. Trimming stripped 4 bases from V and 5 bases from J, with 11 bases between. The CDR3 totals 13 residues. Germline V lookup: CDR1 PRHDT, CDR2 FYEKMQ (reference sequence). CDR3 DNA: TGTGCCAGCAGCTCCGAGGTGACGGAGACCCAGTACTTC. Its protein product is CASSSEVTETQYF.

This chain links TRBV18 with TRBJ2-5, with 7 bases aligning to TRBD2. V lost 0 bases, J lost 5 bases, and 9 bases stayed unmatched. The CDR3 is 16 amino acids. CDR1 is KGHSH, CDR2 LQKENI, per germline. The CDR3 region is CASSPPPGRAMETQYF. The CDR3 DNA is TGTGCCAGCTCACCACCCCCAGGGAGGGCCATGGAGACCCAGTACTTC.

The chain is built from TRBV7-9 and TRBJ1-2; TRBD1 aligns across 7 bases. With V trimmed by 4 bases and J by 1 base, 6 bases remained unmatched. In germline, CDR1 is SEHNR, CDR2 FQNEAQ (reference sequence). This CDR3 comprises 15 residues. The chain's CDR3 is CASSSDREDNYGYTF. For the CDR3, the DNA is TGTGCCAGCAGCTCCGACAGGGAAGATAACTATGGCTACACCTTC.

The J gene is TRBJ2-1, the V gene TRBV13; TRBD2 might be the D (6 bases). Per the germline V gene, CDR1 is PRHDT and CDR2 is FYEKMQ (reference sequence). There are 14 residues in the CDR3. V dropped 4 bases and J dropped 5 bases, with 12 bases sitting between them. The CDR3, as DNA: TGTGCCAGCAGCTCGATCAGGGAGGACAATGAGCAGTTCTTC. It specifies CASSSIREDNEQFF.

The chain joins TRBV28 to TRBJ2-7, with a possible D match to TRBD1 (6 bases). V was trimmed by 7 bases and J by 7 bases, leaving 20 bases between them. Looked up from germline, CDR1 is MDHEN and CDR2 is SYDVKM. There are 14 residues in the CDR3. The CDR3 sequence: CASTKQGPRLEQYF. CDR3 bases: TGTGCCAGCACTAAGCAGGGGCCCCGCTTGGAGCAGTACTTC. The complete variable domain, with remaining parts taken from reference TRBV28 and TRBJ2-7, reads DVKVTQSSRYLVKRTGEKVFLECVQDMDHENMFWYRQDPGLGLRLIYFSYDVKMKEKGDIPEGYSVSREKKERFSLILESASTNQTSMYLCASTKQGPRLEQYFGPGTRLTVT.

The V gene is TRBV7-8, the J gene TRBJ2-1; 7 nucleotides match TRBD2. The CDR3 runs 16 residues. Germline V gene data show CDR1 as SGHVS and CDR2 as FQNEAQ. Trimming removed 5 bases from V and 7 bases from J; junction bases left unmatched: 14. The CDR3 region is CASSPSRAGWFNEQFF. CDR3 bases: TGTGCCAGCAGCCCAAGTCGAGCGGGATGGTTTAATGAGCAGTTCTTC.